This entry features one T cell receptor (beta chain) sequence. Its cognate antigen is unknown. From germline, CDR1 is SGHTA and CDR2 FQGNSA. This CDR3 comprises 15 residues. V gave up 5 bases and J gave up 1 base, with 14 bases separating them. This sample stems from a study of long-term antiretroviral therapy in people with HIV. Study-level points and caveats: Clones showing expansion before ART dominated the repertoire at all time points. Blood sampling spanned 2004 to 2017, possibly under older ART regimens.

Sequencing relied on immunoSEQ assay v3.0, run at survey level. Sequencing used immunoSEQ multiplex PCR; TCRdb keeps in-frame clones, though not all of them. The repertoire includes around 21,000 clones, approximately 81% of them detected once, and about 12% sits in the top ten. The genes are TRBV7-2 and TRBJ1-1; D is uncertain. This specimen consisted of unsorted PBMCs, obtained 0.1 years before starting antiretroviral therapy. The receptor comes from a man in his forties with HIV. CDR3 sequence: CASSPVGRRNTEAFF. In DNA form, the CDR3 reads TGTGCCAGCAGCCCCGTCGGCAGGAGGAACACTGAAGCTTTCTTT.